This passage covers 14 T cell receptor beta chains from one sample sequenced in a study of blood T cell repertoires in COVID-19. Assay used: immunoSEQ multiplex PCR; TCRdb lists only in-frame clones, some missing. The sample lists 88,000 or so clones; approximately 90% were seen once. Sequencing was done on a sample of PBMCs or T cells enriched from blood (not recorded which). The receptors shown here come from a woman aged 45-65 years with acute COVID-19.

The chain combines TRBV12-3 or TRBV12-4 with TRBJ1-3; D remains unclear. This CDR3 spans 11 amino acids. Trimming removed 3 bases from V and 7 bases from J, with 4 bases in between. The CDR3 DNA reads as TGTGCCAGCAGTTTCGAGAACACCATATATTTT. Amino acid sequence: CASSFENTIYF.

For the CDR3, the DNA is TGTGCCAGCAGCGTCCATCCGGGTGGCTACACCTTC. Protein sequence: CASSVHPGGYTF. The chain uses TRBV6-5 and TRBJ1-2; the D is unclear. The CDR3 is 12 amino acids. The V end lost 6 bases, the J end lost 7 bases, and 12 bases lay between the germline ends. Germline-derived CDR1 and CDR2 are MNHEY and SVGAGI.

The chain employs TRBV27 and TRBJ1-1, with 7 bases identical to TRBD1. The CDR3 sequence is 17 residues long. In germline, CDR1 is MNHEY, CDR2 SMNVEV (reference sequence). V lost 6 bases to trimming and J lost 0 bases; unmatched junction nucleotides: 13. The CDR3 loop is CASSLTIQGLMNTEAFF. As DNA, the CDR3 is TGTGCCAGCAGCCTAACCATACAGGGGTTAATGAACACTGAAGCTTTCTTT.

This clone has just one count. This chain connects TRBV15 to TRBJ2-1; D perhaps matches TRBD2 (5 bases). This CDR3 has 17 amino acids. The germline CDR1 and CDR2 sequences are LNHNV and YYDKDF (reference sequence). Trimming removed 0 bases at V and 4 bases at J, with 16 bases between. The CDR3: CATSRDLVGSGYNEQFF. In DNA, the CDR3 is TGTGCCACCAGCAGAGATCTTGTAGGAAGCGGTTACAATGAGCAGTTCTTC.

The chain has TRBV30 and TRBJ1-1; weak D call: TRBD1 (6 bases). Germline V CDR1 and CDR2: GTSNPN, SVGIG (reference sequence). The CDR3 is made up of 16 amino acids. Trimming took off 0 bases at V and 6 bases at J, with 20 bases between the two ends. The CDR3 protein is CAWSVPRQARGAEAFF. The CDR3 DNA reads TGTGCCTGGAGTGTACCCCGACAGGCTAGGGGAGCTGAAGCTTTCTTT.

V and J are TRBV5-1 and TRBJ2-3; possible D gene TRBD2, 6 bases. V was cut by 4 bases and J by 2 bases, with 20 bases left in between. The length of the CDR3 is 17 residues. Germline CDR1 SGHRS, CDR2 YFSETQ. The CDR3 here is CASSKGLSSAYTDTQYF. In DNA form, the CDR3 reads TGCGCCAGCAGCAAAGGATTGTCTAGCGCTTACACAGATACGCAGTATTTT.

CDR3 bases: TGTGCCAGCAATATCGGTGGGCAGGGATATGGCTACACCTTC. Translation gives CASNIGGQGYGYTF. The genes are TRBV5-6 and TRBJ1-2; a weak D match, TRBD1 (5 bases). This CDR3 contains 14 residues. Trimming removed 6 bases at V and 5 bases at J, with 17 bases between. The V gene's germline CDR1 is SGHDT and CDR2 YYEEEE.

The V and J genes are TRBV7-2 and TRBJ1-5; tentative D call: TRBD1 (6 bases). CDR3 length: 15 residues. Germline CDR1 and CDR2: SGHTA and FQGNSA. V lost 5 bases and J lost 5, with 16 bases in between. The CDR3 loop is CASSGPGGAYQPQHF. The CDR3 nucleotides are TGTGCCAGCAGCGGCCCGGGGGGCGCTTATCAGCCCCAGCATTTT.

The rearrangement uses TRBV19 and TRBJ2-1, with 7 nucleotides matching TRBD2. This CDR3 is built from 14 residues. J was trimmed by 4 bases and V by 7 bases; bases with no gene match: 7. Per germline, CDR1 LNHDA and CDR2 SQIVND (reference sequence). The CDR3 spells CASMGLAEYNEQFF. Here the CDR3 DNA reads TGTGCCAGTATGGGGCTAGCGGAATACAATGAGCAGTTCTTC.

The V and J genes are TRBV29-1 and TRBJ2-1; 15 bases line up with TRBD2. V dropped 7 bases and J dropped 6; count of bases not matched to a gene: 1. The CDR3 covers 13 residues. CDR1 is SQVTM, CDR2 ANQGSEA, per germline. CDR3 nucleotide sequence: TGCAGCGGGGGACTAGCGGGGGGCAATGAGCAGTTCTTC. Protein sequence: CSGGLAGGNEQFF.

The V call is TRBV4-1, the J call TRBJ1-4, with 11 bases matching TRBD1. Germline CDR1 is MGHRA and CDR2 is YSYEKL. CDR3 size: 15 residues. Losses at the gene ends were 6 bases for V and 6 bases for J; bases not matched to a gene: 6. CDR3 bases: TGCGCCAGCAGTCTTCCGGGACAGGGGGATGAAAAACTGTTTTTT. This encodes CASSLPGQGDEKLFF.

The rearrangement links TRBV29-1 to TRBJ2-7; 9 bases agree with TRBD1. The CDR3 is 14 residues long. J gave up 5 bases and V 4 bases, and 9 bases lay outside the gene matches. Germline V gives CDR1 SQVTM, CDR2 ANQGSEA. The CDR3 protein is CSVGDHRGHNEQYF. CDR3 DNA sequence: TGCAGCGTTGGGGATCACAGGGGGCATAACGAGCAGTACTTC.

The CDR3 nucleotides read TGTGCCAGCAGCTTAAATTTCCAGGGAGGTAACTATGGCTACACCTTC. It encodes CASSLNFQGGNYGYTF. The rearrangement joins TRBV7-9 to TRBJ1-2; possibly TRBD1 for D (5 bases). Germline CDR1 reads SEHNR; CDR2 reads FQNEAQ (reference sequence). Trimming left V 2 bases short and J 1 base short, with 14 bases between. The CDR3 is 16 amino acids. Complete variable domain (other parts from reference TRBV7-9 and TRBJ1-2): DTGVSQNPRHKITKRGQNVTFRCDPISEHNRLYWYRQTLGQGPEFLTYFQNEAQLEKSRLLSDRFSAERPKGSFSTLEIQRTEQGDSAMYLCASSLNFQGGNYGYTFGSGTRLTVV.

Remarks on this clone: Additional DNA sequences in this sample encode the identical CDR3. The chain employs TRBV5-1 and TRBJ1-1; 9 bases match TRBD1. The CDR3 has 14 amino acids. Trimming cost V 4 bases and J 4 bases; bases outside gene matches: 5. Germline CDR1 and CDR2: SGHRS and YFSETQ. This CDR3 is CASSLGQGGTEAFF. As DNA, the CDR3 is TGCGCCAGCAGCCTGGGACAGGGAGGCACTGAAGCTTTCTTT.